A single sample is the source of the 8 T cell receptor beta chains below, sequenced in a study of blood T cell repertoires in COVID-19. Clones were read by immunoSEQ multiplex PCR, and TCRdb kept only the in-frame ones, dropping some. The data contain hundreds of thousands of clones, 70% to 90% of them seen just once; the ten biggest clones take up 2% to 2.5%. Sequencing input: peripheral blood. These receptors all stem from a woman aged 40 to 50 who had recovered from COVID-19.

This sequence joins TRBV27 and TRBJ2-6; D unclear. CDR3 size: 13 residues. Trimming cost V 7 bases and J 4 bases, with 8 bases left between them. The germline V gene encodes CDR1 MNHEY and CDR2 SMNVEV (reference sequence). The DNA for the CDR3 is TGTGCCAGCACTCCGCGGGGGGCCAACGTCCTGACTTTC. This translates into CASTPRGANVLTF.

The V and J genes are TRBV27 and TRBJ2-1, with D possibly matching TRBD2 (5 bases). V lost 6 bases to trimming and J lost 9 bases, with 15 bases between them. Germline V gives CDR1 MNHEY, CDR2 SMNVEV (reference sequence). This CDR3 has 13 residues. CDR3 coding DNA: TGTGCCAGCAGCCAGACTAAGTCCGGTGAGCAGTTCTTC. Protein product: CASSQTKSGEQFF.

Only one count was recorded for this clone. This rearrangement joins TRBV6-6 to TRBJ1-5, with a weak D call TRBD1 (5 bases). V lost 7 bases and J 2 bases, leaving 12 bases between the germline ends. CDR1 and CDR2 (germline): MNHNY, SVGAGI (reference sequence). The CDR3 loop spans 14 amino acids. The DNA for the CDR3 is TGTGCCAGCATTCCGACAGAAGGCAATCAGCCCCAGCATTTT. Its translation is CASIPTEGNQPQHF.

The chain employs TRBV4-2 and TRBJ2-5, with a weak D call TRBD2 (6 bases). From germline, CDR1 is LGHNA and CDR2 YNFKEQ. The CDR3 is 16 amino acids. The V end lost 5 bases, the J end lost 4 bases, and 20 bases lay between the germline ends. The CDR3 DNA follows: TGTGCCAGCAGCGACTCCCGGGAGAGGAGGCCAGAGACCCAGTACTTC. Protein: CASSDSRERRPETQYF.

This chain connects TRBV9 to TRBJ2-5; a possible D gene is TRBD1 (6 bases). V was trimmed by 2 bases and J by 1 base, leaving 12 bases between them. Per the germline V gene, CDR1 is SGDLS and CDR2 is YYNGEE. The CDR3 extends over 15 amino acids. CDR3 sequence: CASSVSGTPQETQYF. In nucleotides, the CDR3 is TGTGCCAGCAGCGTCTCCGGGACACCCCAAGAGACCCAGTACTTC.

The chain has TRBV7-6 and TRBJ2-2, with 15 bases identical to TRBD2. The CDR3 runs 18 residues. Germline CDR1 reads SGHVS; CDR2 reads FNYEAQ. The V segment lost 0 bases and the J segment 8 bases; nucleotides outside the gene matches: 7. CDR3 residues: CASSLASGLAGGRGELFF. CDR3 nucleotides: TGTGCCAGCAGCTTAGCCTCCGGACTAGCGGGGGGGAGAGGGGAGCTGTTTTTT.

The chain joins TRBV19 to TRBJ1-5; the match to TRBD1 covers 9 bases. CDR1 is LNHDA and CDR2 is SQIVND in the germline V gene (reference sequence). Trimming removed 0 bases from V and 6 bases from J; junction bases left unmatched: 18. CDR3 length: 20 amino acids. The CDR3 DNA reads TGTGCCAGTAGTATAGAAGTAAAAGTATCAACAGGGGGCCGGGCTCAGCCCCAGCATTTT. This encodes CASSIEVKVSTGGRAQPQHF.

This clone was seen a single time. The V call is TRBV5-1, the J call TRBJ2-3; 7 positions match TRBD2. In germline, CDR1 is SGHRS, CDR2 YFSETQ. CDR3 size: 17 residues. The V segment lost 0 bases and the J segment 0 bases; nucleotides outside the gene matches: 7. CDR3 amino acids: CASSLGGGPPSTDTQYF. CDR3 DNA sequence: TGCGCCAGCAGCTTGGGGGGGGGACCTCCTAGCACAGATACGCAGTATTTT.